The 12 T cell receptor beta chains below come from one sample, sequenced in a study of blood T cell repertoires in COVID-19. Clones were sequenced by immunoSEQ multiplex PCR, and TCRdb holds only the in-frame ones, with some missing. Among under 250,000 clones listed, over 75% were seen once. The sequenced sample consisted of peripheral blood. All receptors derive from a woman aged 40 to 55 with acute or convalescent COVID-19.

The V gene is TRBV5-6, the J gene TRBJ2-1; D possibly corresponds to TRBD2 (6 bases). The CDR3 spans 17 residues. Germline CDR1 SGHDT, CDR2 YYEEEE. Between the trimmed V and J ends, which lost 0 bases and 5 bases, there was a span of 18 bases. The CDR3 loop is CASSLGPGVHPNNEQFF. CDR3 DNA sequence: TGTGCCAGCAGCTTGGGGCCGGGAGTCCATCCGAACAATGAGCAGTTCTTC.

The chain employs TRBV6-6 and TRBJ1-3; no clear D gene. This CDR3 is built from 15 residues. Trimming left V 6 bases short and J 0 bases short, with 12 bases between. Germline-derived CDR1 and CDR2 are MNHNY and SVGAGI (reference sequence). The CDR3: CASSHTRSSGNTIYF. The CDR3 DNA sequence: TGTGCCAGCAGCCACACCAGAAGCTCTGGAAACACCATATATTTT.

This clone is a singleton in its sample. The chain is built from TRBV6-1 and TRBJ1-2, with 9 bases aligning to TRBD1. This CDR3 comprises 15 residues. Germline lookup yields CDR1 MNHNS and CDR2 SASEGT. J was trimmed by 4 bases and V by 0 bases; bases with no gene match: 3. For the CDR3, the DNA is TGTGCCAGCAGTGAAGCGGGGACAGGGTTCTATGGCTACACCTTC. It yields the protein CASSEAGTGFYGYTF.

The rearrangement links TRBV7-9 to TRBJ1-2; D is ambiguous. CDR3 length: 15 amino acids. The V gene's germline CDR1 is SEHNR and CDR2 FQNEAQ (reference sequence). Between the trimmed V and J ends, which lost 5 bases and 4 bases, there was a span of 17 bases. The CDR3 sequence: CASSPYSQSSYGYTF. The CDR3 nucleotides read TGTGCCAGCAGCCCCTATTCGCAAAGTAGCTATGGCTACACCTTC.

The V gene is TRBV9, the J gene TRBJ2-1; 10 bases map to TRBD2. Germline V gives CDR1 SGDLS, CDR2 YYNGEE. V trimming: 1 base; J trimming: 0 bases; junction bases outside the gene matches: 1. The CDR3 extends over 16 amino acids. The CDR3 is CASSVTSGDSYNEQFF. CDR3 nucleotide sequence: TGTGCCAGCAGCGTAACTAGCGGGGACTCCTACAATGAGCAGTTCTTC.

The V and J genes are TRBV6-6 and TRBJ2-2; 9 bases line up with TRBD2. The CDR3 length is 15 residues. CDR1 is MNHNY, CDR2 SVGAGI, per germline (reference sequence). With 8 bases clipped from V and 0 bases from J, the junction kept 4 bases outside the gene matches. The CDR3 sequence: CASPAGGTNTGELFF. The CDR3 coding sequence is TGTGCCAGCCCAGCGGGGGGCACGAACACCGGGGAGCTGTTTTTT.

In the case of this clone: Other DNA sequences in this specimen translate into the identical CDR3. The CDR3 is CASSRTGEKGQPQHF. In DNA, the CDR3 is TGCGCCAGTAGCCGGACAGGGGAGAAGGGTCAGCCCCAGCATTTT. V usage is TRBV5-1 and J usage is TRBJ1-5; the match to TRBD1 covers 9 bases. Germline values: CDR1 SGHRS, CDR2 YFSETQ. The ends lost 8 bases at V and 6 bases at J; junction bases unmatched: 12. The CDR3 spans 15 residues.

The chain employs TRBV10-3 and TRBJ1-6; 12 bases are a match to TRBD1. The CDR3 extends over 16 amino acids. Germline V lookup: CDR1 ENHRY, CDR2 SYGVKD. V lost 0 bases to trimming and J lost 9 bases; unmatched junction nucleotides: 3. The CDR3 reads CAISESGTGGGSPLHF. In DNA form, the CDR3 reads TGTGCCATCAGTGAGTCCGGGACAGGGGGCGGTTCACCCCTCCACTTT.

The V gene is TRBV29-1, the J gene TRBJ2-7, with 10 bases that match TRBD1. The V segment lost 6 bases and the J segment 6 bases; nucleotides outside the gene matches: 5. There are 12 residues in the CDR3. CDR1 is SQVTM, CDR2 ANQGSEA, per germline. Here the CDR3 DNA reads TGCAGCGTGGTGGGACAGGGGCCCGAGCAGTACGTC. Protein product: CSVVGQGPEQYV.

This clone was counted a single time. This chain connects TRBV25-1 to TRBJ2-3; 7 bases map to TRBD1. The germline gives CDR1 MGHDK, CDR2 SYGVNS. V lost 7 bases, J lost 5 bases, and 6 bases stayed unmatched. This CDR3 comprises 13 residues. The CDR3: CASKGYRGDTQYF. The CDR3 nucleotides read TGTGCCAGCAAAGGATACAGGGGAGATACGCAGTATTTT.

V is TRBV9 and J is TRBJ1-4; 10 bases match TRBD1. Germline-derived CDR1 and CDR2 are SGDLS and YYNGEE. The CDR3 length is 15 residues. The V and J ends lost 3 bases and 6 bases, in that order; junction bases with no gene match: 5. Here the CDR3 DNA reads TGTGCCAGCAGCGCTCCCGGGACAGGGGATGAAAAACTGTTTTTT. This encodes CASSAPGTGDEKLFF. Filled out from reference TRBV9 and TRBJ1-4, the complete variable domain reads DSGVTQTPKHLITATGQRVTLRCSPRSGDLSVYWYQQSLDQGLQFLIQYYNGEERAKGNILERFSAQQFPDLHSELNLSSLELGDSALYFCASSAPGTGDEKLFFGSGTQLSVL.

As concerns this clone: This sample also contains other DNA sequences that code for the same CDR3. The rearrangement uses TRBV5-1 and TRBJ1-1; 11 nucleotides agree with TRBD1. Trimming took 3 bases from V and 4 from J; bases not matched to a gene: 2. The CDR3 totals 14 residues. Germline CDR1 SGHRS, CDR2 YFSETQ. Here the CDR3 reads CASSSGTGGTEAFF. The CDR3 nucleotides are TGCGCCAGCAGCTCCGGGACAGGGGGCACTGAAGCTTTCTTT.